The 4 T cell receptor beta chains presented below share a single source sample, sequenced in a study of T cells in Graves' hyperthyroidism and ophthalmopathy. There were TCR beta CDR3 regions amplified from RNA transcripts. HTBI primers were employed in a first-round RT-PCR of the TCR CDR3. Using its own MiXCR run on the multiplex PCR reads, TCRdb lists one record per CDR3 protein. In the table there are about 290,000 distinct CDR3 sequences, roughly an eighth of which are singletons. The material sequenced was blood. The source is a middle-aged woman with Graves' hyperthyroidism.

This clonotype occurred many times. This chain links TRBV12-3 or TRBV12-4 with TRBJ1-5; 8 positions agree with TRBD1. J lost 3 bases, V lost 6 bases, and 7 bases had no gene match. This CDR3 spans 15 amino acids. The CDR3 sequence is CASRRDRNYNQPQHF. The CDR3 DNA is TGTGCCAGCAGAAGGGACAGGAACTACAATCAGCCCCAGCATTTT.

CDR3 sequence (DNA): TGTGCCAGCAGCATCCGACAGGGGGGGGGGGCCAACGTCCTGACTTTC. Protein product: CASSIRQGGGANVLTF. J is TRBJ2-6 and V is TRBV7-8, with TRBD1 identical over 9 bases. The CDR3 is 16 amino acids. CDR1 SGHVS and CDR2 FQNEAQ come from the germline V gene. The V and J ends lost 5 bases and 4 bases, in that order; junction bases with no gene match: 6. Combining the CDR3 with reference TRBV7-8 and TRBJ2-6 gives the whole variable domain GAGVSQSPRYKVAKRGQDVALRCDPISGHVSLFWYQQALGQGPEFLTYFQNEAQLDKSGLPSDRFFAERPEGSVSTLKIQRTQQEDSAVYLCASSIRQGGGANVLTFGAGSRLTVL.

This clonotype was observed at least ten times. J is TRBJ2-2 and V is TRBV28; 9 nucleotides agree with TRBD2. V was pared by 8 bases and J by 6 bases, with 19 bases of the junction left unmatched. The CDR3 extends over 18 amino acids. Germline loops: CDR1 MDHEN, CDR2 SYDVKM. The CDR3 sequence: CASDTSTSGRPPAGELFF. DNA for the CDR3: TGTGCCAGCGACACTTCAACTAGCGGGCGCCCCCCGGCCGGGGAGCTGTTTTTT.

This clonotype was counted many times. V is TRBV15 and J is TRBJ1-3, with D unclear. CDR1 and CDR2 from the germline V gene are LNHNV and YYDKDF (reference sequence). This CDR3 is 15 amino acids long. Trimming stripped 0 bases from V and 0 bases from J, with 6 bases between. The CDR3 is CATSRDRSSGNTIYF. DNA of the CDR3: TGTGCCACCAGCAGAGATAGGAGCTCTGGAAACACCATATATTTT.